A single T cell receptor (beta chain) is shown here with its context. Its antigen remains unknown. Other DNA sequences within the sample encode an identical CDR3. These data come from a study of CD8+ T cells in alopecia areata. As the sequencing template, cDNA was produced by extracting RNA and reverse transcribing it. This table comes from immunoSEQ multiplex PCR, and its TCRdb copy is limited to in-frame clones, with some not included. The table has 190,000 or so clones, around 60% seen once. Findings of the study overall: Scalp samples also yield sequences of resident alphabeta T cells from normal skin.

The sample's treatment: oral pan-JAK inhibitor, 5-10 mg twice daily. Material: CD8+ T cells sorted from blood, obtained at week 24, from a patient treated with tofacitinib. The sequence came from a human donor with alopecia areata.

CDR3 DNA sequence: TGTGCCAGCAGCTTGGGACAGAGCTACGAGCAGTACTTC. Protein sequence: CASSLGQSYEQYF. The chain joins TRBV5-6 to TRBJ2-7; perhaps TRBD1 as D (5 bases). The CDR3 totals 13 residues. V lost 0 bases to trimming and J lost 3 bases, with 7 bases between them. CDR1 is SGHDT and CDR2 is YYEEEE in the germline V gene. Filled out from reference TRBV5-6 and TRBJ2-7, the complete variable domain reads DAGVTQSPTHLIKTRGQQVTLRCSPKSGHDTVSWYQQALGQGPQFIFQYYEEEERQRGNFPDRFSGHQFPNYSSELNVNALLLGDSALYLCASSLGQSYEQYFGPGTRLTVT.